This TCR beta chain was sequenced in a study of blood T cell repertoires in COVID-19. The overall study: The United States, Italy and Spain were the sources of the acute and convalescent COVID-19 samples. PBMCs, B-cell-depleted T cells, or T cells were the source of the cDNA or gDNA that made up the material.

Germline trimming cut 0 bases from V and 5 bases from J; bases unmatched to any gene: 8. CDR1 and CDR2 from the germline V gene are SGDLS and YYNGEE. The CDR3 totals 16 residues. As processed by the authors: Counts of nucleated cells, estimated from reference gene primer amplification, were obtained. Here immunoSEQ multiplex PCR was the method, and the copy in TCRdb shows in-frame clones only, minus some. V, J and clone size are those of that table, while D and trimming were read from the DNA. The sample lists roughly 440,000 clones; about 91% were seen once. Seattle-derived patients entered the study during active infection and were followed longitudinally. This clone was detected only once.

The sequence derives from a woman in her forties or fifties with COVID-19, enrolled during active disease. The sample consisted of peripheral blood. The chain recombines TRBV9 with TRBJ2-5, with 9 positions matching TRBD2. The CDR3 protein is CASSVVASGDRETQYF. In nucleotides, the CDR3 is TGTGCCAGCAGCGTAGTGGCTAGCGGGGACCGGGAGACCCAGTACTTC.